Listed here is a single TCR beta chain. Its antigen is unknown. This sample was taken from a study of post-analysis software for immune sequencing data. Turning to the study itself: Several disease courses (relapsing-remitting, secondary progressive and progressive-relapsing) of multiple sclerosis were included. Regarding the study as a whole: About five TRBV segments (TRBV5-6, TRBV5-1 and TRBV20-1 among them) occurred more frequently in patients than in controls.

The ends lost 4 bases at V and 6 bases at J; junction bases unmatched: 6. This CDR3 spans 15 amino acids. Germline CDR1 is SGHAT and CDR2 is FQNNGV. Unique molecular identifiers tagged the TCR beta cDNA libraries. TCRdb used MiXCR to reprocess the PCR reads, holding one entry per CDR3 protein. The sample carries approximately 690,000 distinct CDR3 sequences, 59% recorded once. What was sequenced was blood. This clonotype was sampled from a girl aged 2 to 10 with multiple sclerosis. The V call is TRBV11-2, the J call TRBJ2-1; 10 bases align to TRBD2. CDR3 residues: CASSSSGSRGNEQFF. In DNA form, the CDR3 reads TGTGCCAGCAGCTCTAGCGGGAGTCGAGGCAATGAGCAGTTCTTC.